The rows below give T cell receptor beta chains drawn from one sample of a study of OX40 agonist ivuxolimab in advanced cancers. Profiling relied on immunoSEQ multiplex PCR, and the TCRdb table lists in-frame clones only, not all of them. The data hold around 19,000 clones, with around three quarters observed a single time. This specimen consisted of CD4+ or CD8+ T cells sorted from blood, obtained in a trial of the OX40 agonist ivuxolimab. The receptors shown here come from an adult with an advanced solid tumor such as melanoma, head and neck, liver or kidney cancer. CDR3s include the opening cysteine and the closing phenylalanine or tryptophan. Fields, in order: D gene, V gene, J gene, clone size, CDR3 protein, CDR3 DNA. D genes are given only for firm matches. Clone sizes are given selectively: once, few, many, or a class where the clone is expanded.

NA	TRBV11-2	TRBJ1-1	NA	CASTQMPGQAFF	TGTGCCAGCACGCAAATGCCAGGGCAAGCTTTCTTT
NA	TRBV7-3	TRBJ2-1	NA	CASSLKYVNSAEQFF	TGTGCCAGCAGCTTAAAATACGTAAATAGCGCTGAGCAGTTCTTC
TRBD1	TRBV7-3	TRBJ2-2	once	CASSSQGAGELFF	TGTGCCAGCAGCTCGCAGGGGGCCGGGGAGCTGTTTTTT
NA	TRBV6-5	TRBJ2-7	few	CASSEWERGDEQYF	TGTGCCAGCAGTGAATGGGAGAGGGGAGACGAGCAGTACTTC
NA	TRBV10-2	TRBJ2-1	NA	CASSESLGTSYNEQFF	TGCGCCAGCAGTGAGTCGTTGGGGACAAGCTACAATGAGCAGTTCTTC
TRBD1	TRBV5-1	TRBJ1-2	NA	CASSIAGTAQHWGYTF	TGTGCCAGCAGCATAGCCGGGACAGCTCAGCATTGGGGCTACACCTTC
NA	TRBV28	TRBJ2-3	few	CASSFLEGAPDTQYF	TGTGCCAGCAGTTTTTTGGAGGGGGCGCCAGATACGCAGTATTTT
NA	TRBV19	TRBJ1-5	NA	CASRAHLNSNQPQHF	TGTGCCAGTAGGGCGCACCTCAATAGCAATCAGCCCCAGCATTTT
NA	TRBV9	TRBJ2-7	NA	CASSGDSYEQYF	TGTGCCAGCAGCGGCGACTCCTACGAGCAGTACTTC
TRBD2	TRBV4-1	TRBJ2-1	NA	CASSQDGIAAGGIDEQFF	TGCGCCAGCAGCCAAGATGGGATCGCAGCGGGGGGCATCGATGAGCAGTTCTTC
NA	TRBV19	TRBJ1-5	NA	CASNFDSSYSNQPQHF	TGTGCCAGTAACTTTGACAGCAGCTATAGCAATCAGCCCCAGCATTTT
TRBD1	TRBV14	TRBJ1-5	NA	CASRNRGAGQPQHF	TGTGCCAGCAGAAACAGGGGGGCGGGCCAGCCCCAGCATTTT
NA	TRBV29-1	TRBJ2-7	many	CSVELSTAYEQYF	TGCAGCGTTGAACTGTCTACGGCCTACGAGCAGTACTTC
NA	TRBV5-6	TRBJ2-3	NA	CASTTGRNADTQYF	TGTGCCAGCACCACGGGTAGGAACGCAGATACGCAGTATTTT
NA	TRBV5-6	TRBJ1-1	NA	CASSSTDRTEAFF	TGTGCCAGCAGCTCGACCGACAGGACTGAAGCTTTCTTT
NA	TRBV6-5	TRBJ2-2	NA	CASSYSNRGGELFF	TGTGCCAGCAGTTACTCGAATCGGGGGGGGGAGCTGTTTTTT
NA	TRBV19	TRBJ2-5	few	CASSGGGLQETQYF	TGTGCCAGTAGTGGAGGGGGTCTCCAAGAGACCCAGTACTTC
NA	TRBV7-3	TRBJ2-3	NA	CASSLTLLATDTQYF	TGTGCCAGCAGCTTAACCCTCCTAGCGACAGATACGCAGTATTTT
TRBD1	TRBV6-1	TRBJ1-6	few	CASKKPGGFSPLHF	TGTGCCAGTAAAAAACCAGGGGGGTTTTCACCCCTCCACTTT
NA	TRBV28	TRBJ1-3	NA	CASSLYSPVTGNTIYF	TGTGCCAGCAGTTTATACTCCCCCGTCACTGGAAACACCATATATTTT
NA	TRBV19	TRBJ2-1	NA	CASTLGGLSYNEQFF	TGTGCCAGTACCCTCGGGGGACTCTCCTACAATGAGCAGTTCTTC
NA	TRBV5-1	TRBJ1-1	NA	CASSQEHRNTEAFF	TGCGCCAGCAGTCAGGAGCACAGAAACACTGAAGCTTTCTTT
NA	TRBV5-1	TRBJ2-7	NA	CASSLLQGYEQYF	TGCGCCAGCAGCTTGTTACAGGGCTACGAGCAGTACTTC
TRBD1	TRBV29-1	TRBJ2-7	NA	CSGRDRGEQYF	TGCAGCGGTCGGGACAGGGGCGAGCAGTACTTC
NA	TRBV9	TRBJ2-1	NA	CASQRPGANEQFF	TGTGCCAGTCAGCGGCCGGGGGCAAATGAGCAGTTCTTC
NA	TRBV9	TRBJ2-1	NA	CASSPRSLGYEQFF	TGTGCCAGCAGCCCCCGCTCTCTAGGCTATGAGCAGTTCTTC
TRBD1	TRBV9	TRBJ1-2	NA	CASSAVPRGPGAF	TGTGCCAGCAGCGCAGTTCCAAGGGGGCCCGGTGCCTTC
TRBD1	TRBV5-6	TRBJ2-7	few	CASTNRGLWEQYF	TGTGCCAGCACAAACAGGGGGCTATGGGAGCAGTACTTC
NA	TRBV19	TRBJ2-1	NA	CASSADVGVGNNEQFF	TGTGCCAGTAGTGCCGATGTGGGCGTAGGGAACAATGAGCAGTTCTTC
TRBD2	TRBV4-2	TRBJ2-3	once	CASSPLPGGASTDTQYF	TGTGCCAGCAGCCCCCTCCCGGGGGGGGCCAGCACAGATACGCAGTATTTT
NA	TRBV19	TRBJ2-1	NA	CASSIAARGEQFF	TGTGCCAGTAGTATTGCGGCTAGGGGTGAGCAGTTCTTC
NA	TRBV7-9	TRBJ2-6	few	CASSLISGANVLTF	TGTGCCAGCAGCCTTATATCTGGGGCCAACGTCCTGACTTTC
TRBD1	TRBV27	TRBJ2-1	once	CASSSQGIAEQFF	TGTGCCAGCAGCTCACAGGGGATCGCTGAGCAGTTCTTC
TRBD2	TRBV4-1	TRBJ2-3	once	CASSQDGSGGLGGADTQYF	TGCGCCAGCAGCCAAGACGGTAGCGGGGGCCTTGGGGGTGCAGATACGCAGTATTTT
TRBD1	TRBV11-3	TRBJ1-5	NA	CASSLGSAGQGRQPQHF	TGTGCCAGCAGCTTAGGTAGCGCTGGACAGGGACGGCAGCCCCAGCATTTT
NA	TRBV7-9	TRBJ2-6	NA	CASSLGRPGGANVLTF	TGTGCCAGCAGCTTAGGCCGACCTGGTGGGGCCAACGTCCTGACTTTC
NA	TRBV9	TRBJ2-2	NA	CASSVYGTGELFF	TGTGCCAGCAGCGTATATGGCACCGGGGAGCTGTTTTTT
TRBD1	TRBV9	TRBJ1-3	NA	CASSVGQGSGNTIYF	TGTGCCAGCAGCGTAGGACAGGGTTCTGGAAACACCATATATTTT
NA	TRBV27	TRBJ2-5	NA	CASSFRGQETQYF	TGTGCCAGCAGTTTCCGGGGCCAAGAGACCCAGTACTTC
NA	TRBV10-3	TRBJ2-7	NA	CAINAEGSYEQYF	TGTGCCATCAACGCCGAGGGTTCCTACGAGCAGTACTTC
TRBD1	TRBV2	TRBJ1-5	NA	CASQQGRVGNQPQHF	TGTGCCTCCCAACAGGGGCGGGTTGGCAATCAGCCCCAGCATTTT
NA	TRBV30	TRBJ1-5	once	CAWSRGDYGQPQHF	TGTGCCTGGAGTCGCGGGGATTACGGTCAGCCCCAGCATTTT
NA	TRBV4-1	TRBJ1-2	NA	CASSQGDRSYGYTF	TGCGCCAGCAGCCAAGGAGACAGGTCCTATGGCTACACCTTC
NA	TRBV5-5	TRBJ2-2	NA	CASSLQGTNTGELFF	TGTGCCAGCAGTCTACAGGGAACGAACACCGGGGAGCTGTTTTTT
NA	TRBV7-9	TRBJ2-1	few	CASSPSGSDYNEQFF	TGTGCCAGCAGCCCGAGCGGCTCGGACTACAATGAGCAGTTCTTC
TRBD1	TRBV9	TRBJ2-5	few	CASSTWDREETQYF	TGTGCCAGCAGCACATGGGACAGAGAAGAGACCCAGTACTTC
TRBD2	TRBV13	TRBJ2-3	NA	CASSFGTSGGSQYF	TGTGCCAGCAGCTTCGGGACTAGCGGGGGGTCGCAGTATTTT
NA	TRBV4-1	TRBJ1-5	NA	CASSQGQNSNQPQHF	TGCGCCAGCAGCCAAGGTCAAAATAGCAATCAGCCCCAGCATTTT
NA	TRBV10-3	TRBJ2-1	NA	CAISERQANEQFF	TGTGCCATCAGTGAGAGACAGGCCAATGAGCAGTTCTTC
NA	TRBV15	TRBJ2-3	NA	CATSRDGAAVDTQYF	TGTGCCACCAGCAGAGACGGGGCCGCAGTAGATACGCAGTATTTT
TRBD1	TRBV15	TRBJ2-1	NA	CATSGPGQGLEKFF	TGTGCCACCAGCGGCCCGGGACAGGGCTTGGAGAAGTTCTTC
NA	TRBV5-1	TRBJ2-7	NA	CASSTGETYEQYF	TGCGCCAGCAGCACGGGGGAGACCTACGAGCAGTACTTC
TRBD1	TRBV7-8	TRBJ2-7	once	CASTWTGHYEQYF	TGTGCCAGCACTTGGACAGGCCACTACGAGCAGTACTTC
NA	TRBV7-3	TRBJ1-6	NA	CASSLGAYNSPLHF	TGTGCCAGCAGCTTAGGGGCCTATAATTCACCCCTCCACTTT
NA	TRBV25-1	TRBJ2-2	NA	CASSATGGANTGELFF	TGTGCCAGCAGCGCTACGGGGGGCGCGAACACCGGGGAGCTGTTTTTT